This T cell receptor beta chain is drawn from a study of blood T cell repertoires in COVID-19. With 4 bases clipped from V and 9 bases from J, the junction kept 3 bases outside the gene matches. The V gene's germline CDR1 is GTSNPN and CDR2 SVGIG (reference sequence). The CDR3 totals 13 residues. Some clones are missing from TCRdb's copy, which holds only in-frame ones; the method was immunoSEQ multiplex PCR. The table lists 65,000 to 80,000 clones, more than 75% of them singletons, with roughly 6.1% in the top ten. The clonotype originates from a human donor in a cohort sampled during active COVID-19. This chain joins TRBV30 and TRBJ1-6, with 10 positions matching TRBD1. The sequencing input was peripheral blood. The CDR3 loop is CAWKGQGTSPLHF. CDR3 bases: TGTGCCTGGAAGGGACAGGGGACTTCACCCCTCCACTTT.